This record concerns one TCR beta chain sequence. This entry is derived from a study of blood T cell repertoires in COVID-19. The overall study: Sites across the United States, Italy and Spain contributed samples from acute and convalescent COVID-19. T cells, B-cell-depleted T cells, or PBMCs provided the cDNA or gDNA that served as material.

Per the original data handling: Amplifying reference gene primers gave estimates of nucleated cell counts. The method was immunoSEQ multiplex PCR; TCRdb's version includes in-frame clones alone and lacks a portion of them. The V and J calls and clone size are taken from that table; D and trimming were inferred from the DNA. This sample carries about 210,000 clones, approximately 82% of them seen once, and the ten largest clones take less than 3.5%. The TCR originated in a middle-aged man with active or convalescent COVID-19. Sequencing used peripheral blood.

CDR3 sequence reads: CASSRLAGTGELFF. The CDR3 DNA follows: TGCGCCAGCTCCAGACTAGCGGGTACCGGGGAGCTGTTTTTT. The gene calls are TRBV10-1 and TRBJ2-2; 10 bases line up with TRBD2. V dropped 8 bases and J dropped 5; count of bases not matched to a gene: 5. CDR1 and CDR2 from the germline V gene are WNHNN and SYGVQD (reference sequence). The CDR3 contains 14 residues.